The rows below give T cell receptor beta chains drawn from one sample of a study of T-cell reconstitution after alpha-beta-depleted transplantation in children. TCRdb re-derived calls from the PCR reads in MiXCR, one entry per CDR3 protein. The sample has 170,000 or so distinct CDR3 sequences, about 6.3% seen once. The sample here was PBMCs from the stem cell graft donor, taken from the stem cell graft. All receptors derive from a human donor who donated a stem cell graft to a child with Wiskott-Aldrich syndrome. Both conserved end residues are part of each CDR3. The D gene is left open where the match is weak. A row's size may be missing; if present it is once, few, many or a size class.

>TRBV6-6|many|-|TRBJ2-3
CASSDPTDTQYF
TGTGCCAGCAGTGACCCCACAGATACGCAGTATTTT
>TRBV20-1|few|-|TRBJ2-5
CSARDQGRGTQYF
TGCAGTGCCAGAGATCAGGGCCGCGGGACCCAGTACTTC
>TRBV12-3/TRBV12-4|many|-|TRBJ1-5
CASSFRGRGLTDGNQPQHF
TGTGCCAGCAGTTTTAGGGGCAGGGGTTTGACGGATGGCAATCAGCCCCAGCATTTT
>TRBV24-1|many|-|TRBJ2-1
CATSDPGRDFNEQFF
TGTGCCACCAGTGACCCCGGGAGAGATTTCAATGAGCAGTTCTTC
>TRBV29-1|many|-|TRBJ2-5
CSVEGLYQETQYF
TGCAGCGTAGAGGGATTGTACCAAGAGACCCAGTACTTC
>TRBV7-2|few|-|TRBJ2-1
CASSPALAVDEQFF
TGTGCCAGCAGCCCCGCCCTAGCCGTTGATGAGCAGTTCTTC
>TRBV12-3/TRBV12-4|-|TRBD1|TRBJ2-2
CASRVGTGGTGELFF
TGTGCCAGCAGAGTGGGGACAGGGGGAACCGGGGAGCTGTTTTTT
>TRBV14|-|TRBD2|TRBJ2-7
CASSHRIAGRSYEQYF
TGTGCCAGCAGCCATCGAATAGCGGGGCGCTCCTACGAGCAGTACTTC
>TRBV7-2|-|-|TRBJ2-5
CASSLGSRVETQYF
TGTGCCAGCAGCTTGGGAAGCCGGGTGGAGACCCAGTACTTC
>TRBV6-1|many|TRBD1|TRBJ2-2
CASTGTVNTGELFF
TGTGCCAGCACGGGGACAGTCAACACCGGGGAGCTGTTTTTT
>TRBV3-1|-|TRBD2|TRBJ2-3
CASSQDGFSGRDTQYF
TGTGCCAGCAGCCAAGATGGTTTTAGCGGGAGGGATACGCAGTATTTT
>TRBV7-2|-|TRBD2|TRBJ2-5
CASSLNSRGGKTQYF
TGTGCCAGCAGCTTAAATTCTCGGGGGGGGAAGACCCAGTACTTC
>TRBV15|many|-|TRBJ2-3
CATSRETLAATDTQYF
TGTGCCACCAGCAGAGAAACCTTAGCGGCAACAGATACGCAGTATTTT
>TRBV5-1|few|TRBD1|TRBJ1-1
CASSLAQGALITEAFF
TGCGCCAGCAGCTTGGCACAGGGGGCACTCATCACTGAAGCTTTCTTT
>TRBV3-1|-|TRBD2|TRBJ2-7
CACSLGLAGGVRRYEQYF
TGTGCCTGCAGCCTCGGACTAGCGGGGGGTGTAAGGCGCTACGAGCAGTACTTC
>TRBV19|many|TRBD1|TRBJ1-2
CASANPGGQGNYGYTF
TGTGCCAGCGCTAACCCAGGGGGACAGGGCAACTATGGCTACACCTTC
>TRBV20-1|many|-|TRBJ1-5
CSASQGWGTGQPQHF
TGCAGTGCTAGTCAAGGATGGGGAACCGGGCAGCCCCAGCATTTT
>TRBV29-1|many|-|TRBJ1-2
CSVVTQGLGGYTF
TGCAGCGTTGTCACCCAGGGGTTAGGTGGCTACACCTTC
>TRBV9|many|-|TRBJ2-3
CASSPFPGTDTQYF
TGTGCCAGCAGCCCTTTTCCGGGCACAGATACGCAGTATTTT
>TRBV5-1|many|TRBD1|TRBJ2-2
CASSLRGGPENTGELFF
TGCGCCAGCAGCTTGAGAGGGGGCCCGGAGAACACCGGGGAGCTGTTTTTT
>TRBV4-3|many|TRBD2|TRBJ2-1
CASSQDWRVRTSGGGDEQFF
TGCGCCAGCAGCCAAGATTGGAGGGTTAGGACTAGCGGAGGGGGAGATGAGCAGTTCTTC
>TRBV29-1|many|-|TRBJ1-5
CSVTAGPNQPQHF
TGCAGCGTCACCGCCGGACCGAATCAGCCCCAGCATTTT
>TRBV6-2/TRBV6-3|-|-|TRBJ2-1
CASSYGELPPKLEQFF
TGTGCCAGCAGTTACGGGGAACTCCCCCCCAAGTTAGAGCAGTTCTTC
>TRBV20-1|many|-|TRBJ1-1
CSARVPRPDTEAFF
TGCAGTGCTAGAGTCCCCAGACCCGACACTGAAGCTTTCTTT
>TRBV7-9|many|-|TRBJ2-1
CASSLASPEQFF
TGTGCCAGCAGCTTAGCCAGCCCCGAGCAGTTCTTC
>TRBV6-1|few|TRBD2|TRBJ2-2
CASSPAGLAGGPFGELFF
TGTGCCAGCAGTCCCGCGGGACTAGCGGGGGGGCCGTTCGGGGAGCTGTTTTTT
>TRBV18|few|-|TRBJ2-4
CASSPPQLAKNIQYF
TGTGCCAGCTCACCTCCTCAGCTAGCCAAAAACATTCAGTACTTC
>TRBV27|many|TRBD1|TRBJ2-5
CASSLRDSPQETQYF
TGTGCCAGCAGTTTACGGGACAGTCCTCAAGAGACCCAGTACTTC
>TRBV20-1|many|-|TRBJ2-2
CSASRTEPPGELFF
TGCAGTGCTAGCAGGACAGAGCCCCCCGGGGAGCTGTTTTTT
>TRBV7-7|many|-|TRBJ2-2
CASSSSAGTSFFANTGELFF
TGTGCCAGCAGCTCTTCCGCCGGGACGAGTTTCTTTGCGAACACCGGGGAGCTGTTTTTT